The 22 T cell receptor beta chains listed next were all sequenced from one sample in a study of T-cell memory formation after mild COVID-19. TCRdb independently ran MiXCR on the 5' RACE reads; one entry per CDR3 protein. The sample shows 170,000 or so distinct CDR3 sequences, 20% to 25% of them seen only once. Sequencing was performed on PBMCs or a T cell subset sorted from them (not recorded which). Every receptor here comes from an adult woman who had mild COVID-19 (a few samples of this study predate the infection). Cell type and time point are not known.

This clonotype was detected a few times. The chain has TRBV5-5 and TRBJ2-7; D unclear. From germline, CDR1 is SGHKS and CDR2 YYEKEE (reference sequence). There are 14 residues in the CDR3. Deletions cut 1 base from V and 5 bases from J, with 13 bases between. The CDR3 nucleotides read TGTGCCAGCAGCTTGTATAACCCTTTGGACGAGCAGTACTTC. It yields the protein CASSLYNPLDEQYF.

The chain recombines TRBV7-2 with TRBJ2-5, with TRBD2 as a possible D gene (6 bases). Germline V gene sequence: CDR1 SGHTA, CDR2 FQGNSA. The CDR3 runs to 13 residues. The V and J ends lost 3 bases and 8 bases respectively, with 13 bases between them. CDR3 amino acids: CASSFSLAGTQYF. The CDR3 region has the DNA TGTGCCAGCAGCTTCAGTCTTGCGGGAACCCAGTACTTC.

The rearrangement links TRBV9 to TRBJ2-1; TRBD2 agrees at 11 bases. Germline V gives CDR1 SGDLS, CDR2 YYNGEE. This CDR3 region has 13 residues. V shed 8 bases, J shed 7 bases, and the junction held 5 bases outside the gene matches. Here the CDR3 reads CASGTSGINEQFF. The CDR3 bases are TGTGCCAGTGGGACTAGCGGAATAAATGAGCAGTTCTTC.

The genes are TRBV13 and TRBJ2-7; 9 bases agree with TRBD1. Germline V lookup: CDR1 PRHDT, CDR2 FYEKMQ (reference sequence). The CDR3 runs 15 residues. The V segment lost 5 bases and the J segment 5 bases; nucleotides outside the gene matches: 10. CDR3 region: CASSTPGTGRDEQYF. The DNA for the CDR3 is TGTGCCAGCAGCACCCCCGGGACAGGGAGGGACGAGCAGTACTTC.

This clonotype was seen a handful of times. V gene TRBV7-6 combines with J gene TRBJ1-5, with D possibly matching TRBD1 (6 bases). V dropped 5 bases and J dropped 1 base, with 12 bases sitting between them. CDR3 size: 15 residues. Germline loops: CDR1 SGHVS, CDR2 FNYEAQ. This CDR3 is CASSLRGGSNQPQHF. CDR3 DNA: TGTGCCAGCAGCCTGCGAGGGGGAAGCAATCAGCCCCAGCATTTT.

This chain joins TRBV6-2 or TRBV6-3 and TRBJ2-1; D uncertain. Germline V gene sequence: CDR1 MNHEY, CDR2 SVGEGT. V lost 0 bases and J lost 9, with 3 bases in between. This CDR3 spans 11 amino acids. The CDR3 sequence is CASSYSTEQFF. The DNA for the CDR3 is TGTGCCAGCAGTTACTCTACTGAGCAGTTCTTC.

The V gene is TRBV7-2, the J gene TRBJ2-3; a weak D match, TRBD1 (6 bases). The CDR3 is 16 amino acids. The germline V gene encodes CDR1 SGHTA and CDR2 FQGNSA. Trimming removed 0 bases from V and 0 bases from J, with 10 bases in between. The CDR3, as DNA: TGTGCCAGCAGCTTAGCGGGGGCAGATAGCACAGATACGCAGTATTTT. Protein product: CASSLAGADSTDTQYF.

This rearrangement joins TRBV3-1 to TRBJ2-2; D is possibly TRBD1 or TRBD2 (5 bases each). This CDR3 has 14 residues. CDR1 and CDR2 from the germline V gene are LGHDT and YNNKEL (reference sequence). Trimming stripped 0 bases from V and 5 bases from J, with 7 bases between. The DNA of the CDR3 is TGTGCCAGCAGCCAAGATTGGGGGACCGGGGAGCTGTTTTTT. Its protein product is CASSQDWGTGELFF.

This clonotype occurred a few times. This sequence joins TRBV4-1 and TRBJ2-7; D is unresolved. The CDR3 is 14 residues long. Looked up from germline, CDR1 is MGHRA and CDR2 is YSYEKL. V lost 0 bases and J 0 bases, leaving 6 bases between the germline ends. The CDR3 loop is CASSQEGISYEQYF. CDR3 sequence (DNA): TGCGCCAGCAGCCAAGAGGGCATCTCCTACGAGCAGTACTTC.

The table lists this clonotype with a few counts. The chain has TRBV7-9 and TRBJ1-5; no clear D. Per germline, CDR1 SEHNR and CDR2 FQNEAQ (reference sequence). This CDR3 contains 12 residues. V was cut by 5 bases and J by 6 bases, with 8 bases left in between. The CDR3 reads CASSLDGQPQHF. Here the CDR3 DNA reads TGTGCCAGCAGCCTCGACGGTCAGCCCCAGCATTTT. The variable domain in full, with the rest retrieved from reference TRBV7-9 and TRBJ1-5, is DTGVSQNPRHKITKRGQNVTFRCDPISEHNRLYWYRQTLGQGPEFLTYFQNEAQLEKSRLLSDRFSAERPKGSFSTLEIQRTEQGDSAMYLCASSLDGQPQHFGDGTRLSIL.

The rearrangement joins TRBV6-5 to TRBJ2-1, with TRBD1 matching over 10 bases. Germline lookup yields CDR1 MNHEY and CDR2 SVGAGI. Trimming removed 4 bases from V and 9 bases from J; junction bases left unmatched: 6. The CDR3 consists of 14 residues. CDR3 DNA sequence: TGTGCCAGCAGTTTGGGACAGGGGTTTGGTGAGCAGTTCTTC. The encoded protein is CASSLGQGFGEQFF.

This clonotype came up a few times. The J gene is TRBJ2-1, the V gene TRBV20-1, with D perhaps TRBD2 (5 bases). The V end was cut by 0 bases, the J end by 0 bases, with 9 bases between. CDR3 length equals 15 residues. Germline CDR1 DFQATT, CDR2 SNEGSKA (reference sequence). As DNA, the CDR3 is TGCAGTGCTAGAGATGTAGCGCCCTCCTACAATGAGCAGTTCTTC. It is translated as CSARDVAPSYNEQFF.

The genes are TRBV11-1 and TRBJ2-2; TRBD1 agrees at 10 bases. This CDR3 contains 17 residues. The germline gives CDR1 SGHAT, CDR2 FQDESV (reference sequence). The junction had 8 bases not matched to a gene; V was cut back by 5 bases and J by 2 bases. CDR3 coding DNA: TGTGCCAGCAGCCCAGCCGGGACAGGGGCAAACACCGGGGAGCTGTTTTTT. Translated, it gives CASSPAGTGANTGELFF. Based on the CDR3 plus reference TRBV11-1 and TRBJ2-2, the full variable domain is EAEVAQSPRYKITEKSQAVAFWCDPISGHATLYWYRQILGQGPELLVQFQDESVVDDSQLPKDRFSAERLKGVDSTLKIQPAELGDSAMYLCASSPAGTGANTGELFFGEGSRLTVL.

This clonotype was observed a handful of times. The genes are TRBV4-1 and TRBJ2-5, with 10 bases lining up with TRBD2. V lost 1 base and J lost 1; bases outside the gene matches: 6. Germline values: CDR1 MGHRA, CDR2 YSYEKL. This CDR3 spans 17 amino acids. CDR3 loop: CASSQGPGLAIQETQYF. The CDR3 DNA reads TGCGCCAGCAGCCAAGGGCCGGGACTAGCGATCCAAGAGACCCAGTACTTC.

This clonotype was counted between two and nine times. The CDR3: CATSDLAGETDTQYF. DNA of the CDR3: TGTGCCACCAGTGACCTAGCGGGAGAGACAGATACGCAGTATTTT. This chain links TRBV24-1 with TRBJ2-3; 10 bases fit TRBD2. Germline loops: CDR1 KGHDR, CDR2 SFDVKD. The CDR3 loop spans 15 amino acids. With V trimmed by 4 bases and J by 3 bases, 3 bases remained unmatched.

This clonotype showed up just a few times. The CDR3 loop is CASSREGGTPEAFF. The CDR3 DNA reads as TGTGCCAGCAGCCGAGAGGGAGGGACCCCTGAAGCTTTCTTT. The chain is built from TRBV3-1 and TRBJ1-1, with a possible D match to TRBD1 (5 bases). V lost 4 bases and J 6 bases, leaving 15 bases between the germline ends. Germline CDR1 and CDR2: LGHDT and YNNKEL (reference sequence). The CDR3 runs to 14 residues. Using reference TRBV3-1 and TRBJ1-1 for the parts outside the CDR3, the full variable domain is DTAVSQTPKYLVTQMGNDKSIKCEQNLGHDTMYWYKQDSKKFLKIMFSYNNKELIINETVPNRFSPKSPDKAHLNLHINSLELGDSAVYFCASSREGGTPEAFFGQGTRLTVV.

This clonotype was recorded at least ten times. V usage is TRBV4-1 and J usage is TRBJ1-1; the D is unclear. In germline, CDR1 is MGHRA, CDR2 YSYEKL. The CDR3 has 14 amino acids. Trimming removed 1 base at V and 0 bases at J, with 6 bases between. In DNA, the CDR3 is TGCGCCAGCAGCCAAGGTGGGTTGAACACTGAAGCTTTCTTT. Translation: CASSQGGLNTEAFF.

The rearrangement uses TRBV7-9 and TRBJ1-1; D gene ambiguous. V lost 0 bases and J lost 7, with 9 bases in between. Germline loops: CDR1 SEHNR, CDR2 FQNEAQ (reference sequence). CDR3 length equals 13 residues. CDR3 protein: CASSLASQSEAFF. CDR3 sequence (DNA): TGTGCCAGCAGCTTAGCCAGTCAGAGTGAAGCTTTCTTT.

The chain is built from TRBV6-2 or TRBV6-3 and TRBJ2-1; a weak D match, TRBD2 (6 bases). The CDR3 length is 16 residues. The germline V gene encodes CDR1 MNHEY and CDR2 SVGEGT. Trimming shortened V by 2 bases and J by 8 bases, and 19 bases separated the two germline ends. CDR3 nucleotide sequence: TGTGCCAGCAGTTACATCCCGGGACTCCGCGCGGATGAGCAGTTCTTC. Encoded protein: CASSYIPGLRADEQFF.

The V call is TRBV7-6, the J call TRBJ2-7, with 8 bases lining up with TRBD1. In germline, CDR1 is SGHVS, CDR2 FNYEAQ. The trim removed 5 bases at V and 3 bases at J, leaving 6 bases unmatched. There are 14 residues in the CDR3. In DNA form, the CDR3 reads TGTGCCAGCAGCCCGAGACAGGGGTTCTACGAGCAGTACTTC. This codes for CASSPRQGFYEQYF.

The rearrangement uses TRBV9 and TRBJ1-1; D gene ambiguous. V lost 4 bases and J lost 0, with 7 bases in between. The CDR3 runs to 13 residues. Germline-derived CDR1 and CDR2 are SGDLS and YYNGEE. The CDR3 DNA reads as TGTGCCAGCAGCCCACTTTTGAACACTGAAGCTTTCTTT. Its translation is CASSPLLNTEAFF.

V gene TRBV20-1 combines with J gene TRBJ2-7; D unresolved. V was cut by 0 bases and J by 0 bases, with 12 bases left in between. CDR3 size: 15 residues. The germline V gene has CDR1 DFQATT and CDR2 SNEGSKA (reference sequence). The CDR3 nucleotides read TGCAGTGCTAGAGATATTTCGGCAAGCTCCTACGAGCAGTACTTC. It specifies CSARDISASSYEQYF.